This T cell receptor beta chain was retrieved from a study of follicular helper T cells after annual influenza vaccination (TCRdb year 2017). General notes on the study: Blood was drawn on days 0, 7 and 28 after each seasonal influenza vaccination. Samples from 2013-2014 were cryopreserved, whereas samples from about 2015 were processed immediately after collection. Some subjects were followed across successive annual vaccinations spanning the 2013-2014, 2014-2015 and 2015-2016 seasons to study recall of cTfh clones. One week after vaccination, a second recruited cohort of roughly eleven subjects (Table S1) displayed a similar ICOS+CD38+ cTfh response. Multi-year samples were available for six subjects, with four spanning two vaccination seasons and two spanning three seasons. What the work shows at the level of the full study, not this receptor alone: Day 7 ICOS+CD38+ clones were most often found later in ICOS-CD38- cTfh, suggesting that subset may serve as a memory reservoir. In the assessment of influenza clone enrichment, the possibility that the much larger non-cTfh compartments were undersampled could not be ruled out. With successive annual vaccinations, a recurrent oligoclonal ICOS+CD38+ cTfh response was recalled, and this response contained tetramer and AIM influenza-specific clonotypes. ICOS+CD38+ cTfh clonality correlated with the frequency of that population, and its change correlated with the change in circulating plasmablast frequency. Productive TCRB sequences were recovered from only roughly 9-23% of analyzed cells, so rare clonotypes could not be sampled.

Details on this clone: What antigen it recognizes has not been identified. Per-base quality was not reported, and no clone a single base away is much larger than it.

Per the publication, the time point label means: 2014-2015 season, pre-vaccination. Adults were given seasonal inactivated influenza vaccine (Fluvarix), and sorted blood CD4 subsets were followed by TCRB sequencing before and after vaccination. To be eligible, subjects had to live in the community and must not have received influenza vaccine in the previous 6 months. Reasons for exclusion included contraindications to influenza vaccine, substance abuse, HIV/AIDS, active malignancy, immunomodulatory medication, and active illness such as respiratory infection. At each time point, about 35 to 110 mL of blood was collected. Ficoll-Paque PLUS or SepMate separation was used to isolate PBMC. As a non-Tfh comparison subset, CXCR5- memory CD4 T cells were sorted. Before DNA was extracted, the cell subsets were sorted from PBMC using a BD FACS Aria. Including cysteine and phenylalanine, the CDR3 has 15 amino acids. This entry keeps only the CDR3 DNA: 45 bases, framed from base 1. Relative to germline, V is missing 5 bases and J is missing 3 bases, with 2 bases of the junction outside any gene match. Taken from the germline V gene, the CDR1 and CDR2 loops are SNHLY and FYNNEI.

Library generation was performed with the immunoSEQ multiplex PCR assay. Adaptive Biotechnologies carried out TCRB amplification, library preparation, sequencing and preliminary bioinformatics at Survey level resolution. The study's own analysis went as follows. In R, clonality was calculated as 1 minus the normalized Shannon entropy, and the Gini index was computed using the R package ineq. The overlap score was defined as the summed counts of shared sequences divided by the total counts of all sequences in both compared samples. The significance of shared clonotypes was tested with Fisher's exact test, assuming a theoretical repertoire of 10^7 TCRB sequences. TCRdb carries this immuneACCESS record with in-frame sequences only. Its versions omit some clonotypes, under half of them owing to an unresolved V gene in the studies checked, with the rest unexplained. The DNA gave D and trimming, while V, J and clone size come from that table. The sample includes roughly 14,000 clones, with around four fifths observed a single time. The ten biggest clones cover about 0.26% of the sample.

Sequencing used CXCR5- memory CD4+ T cells sorted from blood, obtained on the day of influenza vaccination. Taken with the paper, the label for cell subset or site translates to: CXCR5- memory CD4 T cells. This sequence was found in an adult who received the influenza vaccine. In this chain, TRBV2 is recombined with TRBJ2-3; 13 bases in between match TRBD2. The sequenced DNA is TGTGCCAGCAGTAGGACTAGCGGGGGTACAGATACGCAGTATTTT. It encodes CASSRTSGGTDTQYF.